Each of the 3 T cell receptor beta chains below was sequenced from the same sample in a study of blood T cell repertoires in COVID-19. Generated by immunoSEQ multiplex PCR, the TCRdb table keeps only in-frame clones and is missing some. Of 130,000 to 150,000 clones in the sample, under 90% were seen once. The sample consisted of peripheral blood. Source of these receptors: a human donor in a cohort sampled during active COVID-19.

In nucleotides, the CDR3 is TGTGCCAGCAGCTCTAGCGGGGGGCCCTCGGGGGAGACCCAGTACTTC. This encodes CASSSSGGPSGETQYF. The chain couples TRBV7-3 to TRBJ2-5; 11 nucleotides align to TRBD2. The CDR3 is 16 residues long. CDR1 and CDR2 from the germline V gene are SGHTA and FQGTGA. With V trimmed by 4 bases and J by 5 bases, 9 bases remained unmatched. Complete variable domain (other parts from reference TRBV7-3 and TRBJ2-5): GAGVSQTPSNKVTEKGKYVELRCDPISGHTALYWYRQSLGQGPEFLIYFQGTGAADDSGLPNDRFFAVRPEGSVSTLKIQRTERGDSAVYLCASSSSGGPSGETQYFGPGTRLLVL.

The CDR3 DNA reads TGTGCCTGGAGTGGTGGGGCGGGGAGAGTGTCACCCCTCCACTTT. Residues: CAWSGGAGRVSPLHF. The chain employs TRBV30 and TRBJ1-6; D may be TRBD1 (5 bases). V dropped 1 base and J dropped 10 bases, with 17 bases sitting between them. Germline CDR1 and CDR2: GTSNPN and SVGIG (reference sequence). The CDR3 runs 15 residues.

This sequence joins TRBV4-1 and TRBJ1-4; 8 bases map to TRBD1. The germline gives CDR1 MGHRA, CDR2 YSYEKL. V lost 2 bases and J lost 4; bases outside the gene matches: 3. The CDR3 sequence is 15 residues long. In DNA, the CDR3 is TGCGCCAGCAGCCAACCGGGACAGGATAATGAAAAACTGTTTTTT. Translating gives CASSQPGQDNEKLFF.